The table lists the clone carrying this T cell receptor beta chain with a count of one. Generated by immunoSEQ multiplex PCR, the TCRdb table keeps only in-frame clones and is missing some. Of hundreds of thousands of clones in the sample, about nine tenths were seen once. This entry is derived from a study of blood T cell repertoires in COVID-19. CDR1 SGDLS and CDR2 YYNGEE come from the germline V gene. The CDR3 is 14 amino acids. The junction had 3 bases not matched to a gene; V was cut back by 3 bases and J by 5 bases. This TCR was recovered from a man between 60 and 75 years old who had recovered from COVID-19. This chain joins TRBV9 and TRBJ2-1; 9 bases agree with TRBD2. Sample: PBMCs or T cells enriched from blood (not recorded which). The CDR3 DNA follows: TGTGCCAGCAGCGCCACTAGCGGGCACAATGAGCAGTTCTTC. Its protein product is CASSATSGHNEQFF.